This TCR beta chain stems from a study of radiotherapy plus CTLA-4 blockade in lung cancer. Study at large: Objective responses occurred in 15% to 20% of patients; 25% to 35% had disease control. Notes on the study in general: Tumor-derived TCR clones expanded in blood after radiotherapy plus ipilimumab.

Patients had chemo-refractory metastatic non-small-cell lung cancer and received focal radiation plus CTLA-4 blockade that used ipilimumab. Trimming took off 5 bases at V and 1 base at J, with 8 bases between the two ends. The CDR3 is 13 residues long. Germline V gene data show CDR1 as SNHLY and CDR2 as FYNNEI. Comments on this clone: The antigen is not known.

Generated by immunoSEQ multiplex PCR, the TCRdb table keeps only in-frame clones and is missing some. Of over 100,000 clones listed, more than 75% are singletons. The clonotype was recovered from a human donor with non-small cell lung cancer that progressed on radiotherapy plus ipilimumab. Some clones in this sample may be carry-over from other donors' samples. The material sequenced was peripheral blood, taken from a patient treated with radiotherapy plus ipilimumab. The genes are TRBV2 and TRBJ1-1; D is unresolved. The CDR3 here is CASSITENTEAFF. DNA for the CDR3: TGTGCCAGCAGTATTACAGAGAACACTGAAGCTTTCTTT.